Listed below are T cell receptor beta chains from one sample, sequenced in a study of response to subunit inactivated influenza vaccine. MiXCR was run by TCRdb on the RT-PCR reads, yielding one entry per CDR3 protein. The sample lists under 850,000 distinct CDR3 sequences, 18% occurring once. Sequences were derived from PBMCs from blood, sampled roughly 5 days after vaccination. The receptors come from a man in his fifties who received an inactivated influenza vaccine. Both conserved end residues are part of each CDR3. D genes are given only for firm matches. Size is stated for part of the rows, as once, few or many counts, or as a class when the clone is expanded.

V,J,D,size,DNA,CDR3
TRBV11-3,TRBJ2-3,TRBD2,many,TGTGCCAGCAGTACAGTCTGGGGACTAGCGGGGGGGCGAATCTCAGATACGCAGTATTTT,CASSTVWGLAGGRISDTQYF
TRBV24-1,TRBJ2-3,TRBD1,NA,TGTGCCACCAGTGATCGGACAGGGAGCACAGATACGCAGTATTTT,CATSDRTGSTDTQYF
TRBV6-2/TRBV6-3,TRBJ2-7,TRBD1,NA,TGTGCCAGCAGTTTTGCCGACAGGGAAATGGACGAGCAGTACTTC,CASSFADREMDEQYF
TRBV6-5,TRBJ2-2,TRBD2,many,TGTGCCAGCAGTTACGCGGGAGGGAGCACCGGGGAGCTGTTTTTT,CASSYAGGSTGELFF
TRBV12-3/TRBV12-4,TRBJ2-2,TRBD2,many,TGTGCCAGCAGTTTCTCCGGGAGGGCCACCGGGGAGCTGTTTTTT,CASSFSGRATGELFF
TRBV5-1,TRBJ1-1,TRBD1,few,TGCGCCAGCAGCATAAGGGGGCCTGGGGCCGGGAACACTGAAGCTTTCTTT,CASSIRGPGAGNTEAFF
TRBV5-4,TRBJ2-7,TRBD2,few,TGTGCCAGCAGCCCTAGCGGGGGGCCTGGGGGTGAGCAGTACTTC,CASSPSGGPGGEQYF
TRBV4-1,TRBJ2-1,TRBD1,NA,TGCGCCAGCAGCCACTTTCCGGGACAGGGCCACAATGAGCAGTTCTTC,CASSHFPGQGHNEQFF
TRBV27,TRBJ2-2,TRBD2,few,TGTGCCAGCAGCGCCACTAGCGGGGGGGCCGGGGAGCTGTTTTTT,CASSATSGGAGELFF
TRBV12-3/TRBV12-4,TRBJ1-2,NA,many,TGTGCCAGCAGCCTAGGGGCACCTGGGTATGGCTACACCTTC,CASSLGAPGYGYTF
TRBV5-4,TRBJ2-2,NA,NA,TGTGCCAGCAGCGGTACAAGGGGTGTGCACACCGGGGAGCTGTTTTTT,CASSGTRGVHTGELFF
TRBV3-1,TRBJ1-4,TRBD1,NA,TGTGCCAGCAGCCATGGATTCGGGACAGGGAATGAAAAACTGTTTTTT,CASSHGFGTGNEKLFF
TRBV24-1,TRBJ2-7,TRBD1,NA,TGTGCCACCAGTGATTTGTATCCGGACAGGGAATCCTCCTACGAGCAGTACTTC,CATSDLYPDRESSYEQYF
TRBV4-2,TRBJ2-7,TRBD2,few,TGTGCCAGCAGCCAAGAGTTGGGGGGGGTCTACGAGCAGTACTTC,CASSQELGGVYEQYF
TRBV11-2,TRBJ2-1,NA,NA,TGTGCCAGCAGCTCGCACTCCTACGTCTCCTACAATGAGCAGTTCTTC,CASSSHSYVSYNEQFF
TRBV7-6,TRBJ2-5,TRBD2,NA,TGTGCCAGCAGCTCAGGACTAGCGGGAGGACCCTCCGACACCCAGTACTTC,CASSSGLAGGPSDTQYF
TRBV6-1,TRBJ2-5,NA,few,TGTGCCAGCAGGACAATGGACTACCGTATGTACTTC,CASRTMDYRMYF
TRBV5-1,TRBJ2-2,NA,once,TGCGCCAGCACACAGGGAGGCTCGAACACCGGGGAGCTGTTTTTT,CASTQGGSNTGELFF
TRBV9,TRBJ1-2,NA,few,TGTGCCAGCAGATCTAACAGGGTCCATGGCTACACCTTC,CASRSNRVHGYTF
TRBV20-1,TRBJ2-3,TRBD2,few,TGCAGTGCTAGAGATGTTCTAGCGGGAATAGATACGCAGTATTTT,CSARDVLAGIDTQYF
TRBV4-1,TRBJ1-2,NA,NA,TGCGCCAGCAGCCCCCGGGGGGACCTCACCCTCTATGGCTACACCTTC,CASSPRGDLTLYGYTF
TRBV7-2,TRBJ1-5,TRBD1,few,TGTGCCAGCAGCTTAGTGGACAGGGGGGACCAGCCCCAGCATTTT,CASSLVDRGDQPQHF
TRBV5-1,TRBJ2-5,NA,NA,TGCGCCAGCAGCTTGGCCGCGCGGGAAGGGGAGACCCAGTACTTC,CASSLAAREGETQYF
TRBV7-9,TRBJ2-3,NA,many,TGTGCCAGCAGCGTGAAGCAGGGCTCCACAGATACGCAGTATTTT,CASSVKQGSTDTQYF
TRBV11-2,TRBJ2-3,TRBD2,few,TGTGCCAGCAGCTTTCTCTACGGACTAGCGGGAGGGCCAGGCACAGATACGCAGTATTTT,CASSFLYGLAGGPGTDTQYF
TRBV6-2/TRBV6-3,TRBJ2-7,TRBD1,few,TGTGCCAGCAGTTACGTCAGGGGGTACGAGCAGTACTTC,CASSYVRGYEQYF
TRBV4-3,TRBJ1-1,NA,NA,TGCGCCAGCAGCCTTGAGCAGGGATGGAACACTGAAGCTTTCTTT,CASSLEQGWNTEAFF
TRBV6-1,TRBJ2-7,TRBD2,few,TGTGCCAGCAGCCCCGGGACTAGCGATACCTACGAGCAGTACTTC,CASSPGTSDTYEQYF
TRBV29-1,TRBJ2-3,TRBD1,NA,TGCAGCGTTGAACGGGACAGGGATAGCACAGATACGCAGTATTTT,CSVERDRDSTDTQYF
TRBV20-1,TRBJ2-7,NA,few,TGCAGTGCACAAACCCCAGGGAGTGCCTACGAGCAGTACTTC,CSAQTPGSAYEQYF
TRBV6-1,TRBJ1-1,NA,NA,TGTGCCAGCAGTGGGTTCGGCCCTGAAGCTTTCTTT,CASSGFGPEAFF
TRBV7-2,TRBJ2-1,NA,many,TGTGCCAGCAGCCCACTAGCAAAACGTTACAATGAGCAGTTCTTC,CASSPLAKRYNEQFF
TRBV4-2,TRBJ2-5,TRBD2,NA,TGTGCCAGCAGCCAAGGGGGGAGACTAGCGGGAGGAGGAGATACCCAGTACTTC,CASSQGGRLAGGGDTQYF
TRBV20-1,TRBJ2-1,TRBD2,NA,TGCAGTGCTAGGGGAGTAAGACTAGCGGGGGGGTCCAAGACCTACAATGAGCAGTTCTTC,CSARGVRLAGGSKTYNEQFF
TRBV12-3/TRBV12-4,TRBJ2-5,NA,NA,TGTGCCAGCAGTTTGGGCCCGACCCAGTACTTC,CASSLGPTQYF
TRBV7-2,TRBJ2-7,NA,many,TGTGCCAGCAGCGGATACTACGAGCAGTACTTC,CASSGYYEQYF
TRBV23-1,TRBJ1-5,TRBD1,NA,TGCGCCAGCGAGGGACAGGGGGCTCTTAATCAGCCCCAGCATTTT,CASEGQGALNQPQHF
TRBV7-8,TRBJ1-5,NA,NA,TGTGCCAGCAGCCACCACTCAGCTTTTAGCAATCAGCCCCAGCATTTT,CASSHHSAFSNQPQHF
TRBV5-6,TRBJ2-3,TRBD2,few,TGTGCCAGCAGCGCGGGACTAGCCTCCGATACGCAGTATTTT,CASSAGLASDTQYF
TRBV20-1,TRBJ2-2,TRBD2,NA,TGCAGTGCCTGGACTAGCGGGGGCAACACCGGGGAGCTGTTTTTT,CSAWTSGGNTGELFF
TRBV5-8,TRBJ1-1,TRBD1,few,TGTGCCAGCAGCTTGGTTTTGCTTAGAGCGGACAGGGATGAAGCTTTCTTT,CASSLVLLRADRDEAFF